This TCR beta chain was obtained from a study of Ad26.COV2.S vaccination and SARS-CoV-2 variants. Findings and limits, study-wide: Participants in the vaccine arm had higher spike-specific TCR breadth; placebo recipients had lower. It was found that vaccine and placebo recipients had similar non-spike TCR breadth. Quantification of TCR breadth and depth may have yielded underestimates of total T cell responses.

To note about this clone: Its antigen remains unidentified.

Here immunoSEQ multiplex PCR was the method, and the copy in TCRdb shows in-frame clones only, minus some. This table holds 300,000 to 450,000 clones, 92% found once. This sample comprised peripheral blood, obtained after recovery from COVID-19. This sequence was found in a human donor who had recovered from COVID-19.

The CDR3 sequence is CASIYWGGGDYGYTF. CDR3 DNA: TGTGCCAGCATTTACTGGGGAGGGGGCGACTATGGCTACACCTTC. The chain carries TRBV7-9 and TRBJ1-2; TRBD1 agrees at 7 bases. CDR3 length: 15 residues. V trimming: 7 bases; J trimming: 3 bases; junction bases outside the gene matches: 11. Germline V lookup: CDR1 SEHNR, CDR2 FQNEAQ (reference sequence).